This TCR beta chain was recorded in a study of CD8 T cells in Susac syndrome (dated by TCRdb to between 2018 and 2021). For context, the study as a whole: Repertoire sequencing was used to test whether CD8+ T cell activation and differentiation in Susac syndrome was antigen driven. Clonality of the CD8+ T cell repertoire was compared between over ten healthy donors, about 14 Susac syndrome patients and roughly 16 multiple sclerosis patients. The study at large found these results: The study acknowledged that relatively few individuals were included in the TCR sequencing and HLA analysis.

Trimming at the junction amounts to 0 bases on V and 8 bases on J, and the germline ends lie 20 bases apart. The germline V gene sets CDR1 to SGDLS and CDR2 to YYNGEE. Including the terminal cysteine and phenylalanine, the CDR3 comprises 16 residues. The read is trimmed to its CDR3 DNA, 48 bases read in frame from base 1. RNA was extracted using the RNeasy kit, and roughly 0.5 to 1 microgram was reverse transcribed with random hexamers. The immunoSEQ multiplex PCR assay, which covers 54 Vbeta and 13 Jbeta segments, was used to amplify TCR beta CDR3 regions. To correct PCR amplification bias, a synthetic template baseline was used for both primer optimization and computational correction. The source study handled its data this way. Reads were annotated to V, D and J genes per IMGT and analyzed with immunoSEQ Analyzer, keeping only productive sequences. Clonality was calculated as one minus the Shannon entropy normalized by log2 of the number of productive unique sequences. Public and private clones were assessed among the 100 most prevalent clones of each patient and control. A clone was defined as Susac-specific if it was absent from the healthy and MS cohorts, from more than 850 published viral clones and from other ImmuneACCESS disease sequences. In TCRdb, the public reads were trimmed at Q25 with fastp and aligned with MiXCR, with productive beta chains retained. Rows merge per CDR3 protein into single entries with the most common DNA and genes. These V and J calls rely on TCRdb rather than the paper's analysis. The sample table lists 150,000 to 190,000 distinct CDR3 sequences, approximately 93% of them with a count of one. Jointly, the top ten make up roughly 0.2% of the sample.

Peripheral blood CD8+ and CD4+ T cells from healthy donors, Susac syndrome patients and multiple sclerosis patients were profiled by high-throughput TCR beta sequencing. The multiple sclerosis controls were treatment-naive patients who had stable or active relapsing-remitting disease and met the revised McDonald criteria. Bulk CD8+ and CD4+ T cells were purified by magnetic negative isolation, whereas CD8+ TEMRA cells were enriched by FACS. Blood was collected in EDTA tubes and processed within 24 hours, with PBMCs isolated through density gradient centrifugation. PBMCs intended for TCR sequencing were cryopreserved in liquid nitrogen and thawed later in a water bath at 37 degrees C. The sorted or isolated CD4+, CD8+ and CD8+ TEMRA cells had a purity of 90% or higher. Details on this clonotype: Its target antigen remains unknown. No base quality information exists; no much larger clone differs at one position.

Input material: CD8+ T cells from PBMCs. This clonotype was sampled from a human donor with multiple sclerosis. In this chain, TRBV9 is recombined with TRBJ1-2; TRBD1 is perhaps the D gene, given 6 matching bases. DNA sequence: TGTGCCAGCAGCGTAGGTCAGGGAGGCGGGGGCAGAGGCTACACCTTC. Translated, it reads CASSVGQGGGGRGYTF.